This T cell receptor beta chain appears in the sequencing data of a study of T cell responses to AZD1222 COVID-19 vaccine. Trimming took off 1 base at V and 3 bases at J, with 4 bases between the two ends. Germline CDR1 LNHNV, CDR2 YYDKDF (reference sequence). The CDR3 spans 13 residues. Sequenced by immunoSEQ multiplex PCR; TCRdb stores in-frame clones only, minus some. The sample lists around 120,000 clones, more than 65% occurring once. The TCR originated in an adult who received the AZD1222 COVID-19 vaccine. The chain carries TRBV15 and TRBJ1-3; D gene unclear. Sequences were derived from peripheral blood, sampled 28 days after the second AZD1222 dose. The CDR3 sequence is CATSRVFGNTIYF. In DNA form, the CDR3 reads TGTGCCACCAGCAGAGTTTTTGGAAACACCATATATTTT. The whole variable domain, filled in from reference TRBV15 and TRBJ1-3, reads DAMVIQNPRYQVTQFGKPVTLSCSQTLNHNVMYWYQQKSSQAPKLLFHYYDKDFNNEADTPDNFQSRRPNTSFCFLDIRSPGLGDTAMYLCATSRVFGNTIYFGEGSWLTVV.